The entry that follows covers one T cell receptor beta chain sequence. These data belong to a study of blood T cell repertoires in COVID-19. Study context: COVID-19 samples, acute and convalescent, were from the United States, Italy and Spain. T cells, B-cell-depleted T cells, or PBMCs supplied cDNA or gDNA.

Trimming left V 3 bases short and J 6 bases short, with 9 bases between. The CDR3 extends over 13 amino acids. Germline V gene data show CDR1 as MNHEY and CDR2 as SVGEGT. Source study methods: For nucleated cells, counts were estimated from reference gene primer amplification. Measured with immunoSEQ multiplex PCR; TCRdb has only the in-frame clones, and not every one. That table supplies the V and J calls and clone size; D and trimming were determined from the DNA. The table has some 120,000 clones, almost 90% seen once; the top ten hold about 1%. This sequence originates from a woman in her 50s with active or convalescent COVID-19. This chain joins TRBV6-2 or TRBV6-3 and TRBJ2-1; D is unclear. Material: peripheral blood. CDR3 sequence reads: CASSYETPNEQFF. CDR3 bases: TGTGCCAGCAGTTATGAGACTCCCAATGAGCAGTTCTTC.